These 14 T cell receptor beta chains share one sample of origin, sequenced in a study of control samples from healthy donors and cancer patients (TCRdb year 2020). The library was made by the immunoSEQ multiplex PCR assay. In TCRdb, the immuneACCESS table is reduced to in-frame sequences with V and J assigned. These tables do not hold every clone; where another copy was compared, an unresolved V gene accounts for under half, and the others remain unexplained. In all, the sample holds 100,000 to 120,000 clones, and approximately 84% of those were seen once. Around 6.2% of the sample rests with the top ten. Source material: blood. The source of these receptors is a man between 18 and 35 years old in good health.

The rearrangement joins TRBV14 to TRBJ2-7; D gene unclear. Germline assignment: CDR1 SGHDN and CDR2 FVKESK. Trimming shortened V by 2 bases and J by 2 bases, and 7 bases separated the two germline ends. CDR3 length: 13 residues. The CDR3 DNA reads TGTGCCAGCAGCCAATACGCCCCCTACGAGCAGTACTTC. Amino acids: CASSQYAPYEQYF. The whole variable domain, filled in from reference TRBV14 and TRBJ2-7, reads EAGVTQFPSHSVIEKGQTVTLRCDPISGHDNLYWYRRVMGKEIKFLLHFVKESKQDESGMPNNRFLAERTGGTYSTLKVQPAELEDSGVYFCASSQYAPYEQYFGPGTRLTVT.

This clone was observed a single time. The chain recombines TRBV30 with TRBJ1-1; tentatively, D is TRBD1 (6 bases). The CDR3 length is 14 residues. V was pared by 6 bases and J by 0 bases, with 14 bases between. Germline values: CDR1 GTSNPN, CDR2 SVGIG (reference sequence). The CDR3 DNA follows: TGTGCCTGTTTACAGGGATTCATGAACACTGAAGCTTTCTTT. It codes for CACLQGFMNTEAFF.

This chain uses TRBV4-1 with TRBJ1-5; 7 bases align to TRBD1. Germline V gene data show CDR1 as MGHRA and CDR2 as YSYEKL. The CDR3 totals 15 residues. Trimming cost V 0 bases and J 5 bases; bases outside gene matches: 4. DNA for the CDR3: TGCGCCAGCAGCCAAGAAACCCAGGGGGATCAGCCCCAGCATTTT. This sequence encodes CASSQETQGDQPQHF.

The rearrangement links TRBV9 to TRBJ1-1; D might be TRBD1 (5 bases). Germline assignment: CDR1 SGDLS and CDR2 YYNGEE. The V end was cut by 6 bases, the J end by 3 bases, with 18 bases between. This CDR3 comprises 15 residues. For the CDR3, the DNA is TGTGCCAGCACCAAAACTGGTTTGGGGGACACTGAAGCTTTCTTT. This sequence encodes CASTKTGLGDTEAFF. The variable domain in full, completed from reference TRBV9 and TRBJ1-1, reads DSGVTQTPKHLITATGQRVTLRCSPRSGDLSVYWYQQSLDQGLQFLIQYYNGEERAKGNILERFSAQQFPDLHSELNLSSLELGDSALYFCASTKTGLGDTEAFFGQGTRLTVV.

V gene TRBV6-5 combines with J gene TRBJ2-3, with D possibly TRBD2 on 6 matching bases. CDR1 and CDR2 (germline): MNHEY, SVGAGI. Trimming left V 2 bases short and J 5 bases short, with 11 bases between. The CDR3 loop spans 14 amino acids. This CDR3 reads CASSYRDSRDTQYF. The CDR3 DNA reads TGTGCCAGCAGTTACCGGGACTCCCGAGATACGCAGTATTTT.

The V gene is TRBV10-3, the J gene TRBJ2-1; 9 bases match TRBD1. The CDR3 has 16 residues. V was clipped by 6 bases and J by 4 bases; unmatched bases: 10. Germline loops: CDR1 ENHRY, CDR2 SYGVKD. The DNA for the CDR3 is TGTGCCATCAGCACCCCCTCGGGACAGGGATACAATGAGCAGTTCTTC. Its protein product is CAISTPSGQGYNEQFF.

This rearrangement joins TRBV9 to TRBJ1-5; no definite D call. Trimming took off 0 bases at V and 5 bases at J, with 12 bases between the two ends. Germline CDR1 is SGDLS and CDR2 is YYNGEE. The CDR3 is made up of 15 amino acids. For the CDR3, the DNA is TGTGCCAGCAGCGTAGGCATCCAGGACTATCAGCCCCAGCATTTT. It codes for CASSVGIQDYQPQHF.

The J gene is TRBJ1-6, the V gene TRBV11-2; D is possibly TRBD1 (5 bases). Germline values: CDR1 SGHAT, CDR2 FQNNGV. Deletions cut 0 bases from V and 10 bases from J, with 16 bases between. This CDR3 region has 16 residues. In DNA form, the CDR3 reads TGTGCCAGCAGCTTAGAAGGGACTCCCAGGCTCTCACCCCTCCACTTT. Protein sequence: CASSLEGTPRLSPLHF. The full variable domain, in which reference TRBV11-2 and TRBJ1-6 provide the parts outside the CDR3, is EAGVAQSPRYKIIEKRQSVAFWCNPISGHATLYWYQQILGQGPKLLIQFQNNGVVDDSQLPKDRFSAERLKGVDSTLKIQPAKLEDSAVYLCASSLEGTPRLSPLHFGNGTRLTVT.

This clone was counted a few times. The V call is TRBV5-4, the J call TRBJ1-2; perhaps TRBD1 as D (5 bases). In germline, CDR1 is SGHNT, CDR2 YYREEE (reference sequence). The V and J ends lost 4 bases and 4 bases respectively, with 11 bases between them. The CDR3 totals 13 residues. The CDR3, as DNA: TGTGCCAGCAGCGGGGGAAACTTCTATGGCTACACCTTC. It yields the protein CASSGGNFYGYTF. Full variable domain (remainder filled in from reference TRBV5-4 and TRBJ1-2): ETGVTQSPTHLIKTRGQQVTLRCSSQSGHNTVSWYQQALGQGPQFIFQYYREEENGRGNFPPRFSGLQFPNYSSELNVNALELDDSALYLCASSGGNFYGYTFGSGTRLTVV.

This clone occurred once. The CDR3 DNA is TGCGCCAGCAGCACTAGACCTAGCGGGGTCGGAGGGAATGAGCAGTTCTTC. Protein: CASSTRPSGVGGNEQFF. The chain has TRBV4-1 and TRBJ2-1; 9 nucleotides line up with TRBD2. CDR1 is MGHRA and CDR2 is YSYEKL in the germline V gene. This CDR3 region has 17 residues. V trimming: 5 bases; J trimming: 7 bases; junction bases outside the gene matches: 15.

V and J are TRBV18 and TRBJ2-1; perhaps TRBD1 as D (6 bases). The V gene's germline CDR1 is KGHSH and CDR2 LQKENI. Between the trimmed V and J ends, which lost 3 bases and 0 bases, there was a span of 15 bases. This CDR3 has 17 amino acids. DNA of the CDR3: TGTGCCAGCTCACCCCCCGACAGGTCTTACTCCTACAATGAGCAGTTCTTC. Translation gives CASSPPDRSYSYNEQFF.

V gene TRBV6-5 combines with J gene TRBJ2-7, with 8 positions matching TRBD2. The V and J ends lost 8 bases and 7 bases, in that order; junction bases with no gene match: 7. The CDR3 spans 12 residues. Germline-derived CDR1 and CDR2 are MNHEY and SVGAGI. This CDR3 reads CASLAAGGEQYF. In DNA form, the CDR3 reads TGTGCCAGCTTGGCGGCGGGGGGAGAGCAGTACTTC.

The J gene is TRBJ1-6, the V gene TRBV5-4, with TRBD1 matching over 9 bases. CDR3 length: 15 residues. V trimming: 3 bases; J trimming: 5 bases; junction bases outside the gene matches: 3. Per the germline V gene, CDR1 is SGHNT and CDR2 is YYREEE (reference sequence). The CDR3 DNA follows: TGTGCCAGCAGCTGGGACAGGGCCAATAATTCACCCCTCCACTTT. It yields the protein CASSWDRANNSPLHF.

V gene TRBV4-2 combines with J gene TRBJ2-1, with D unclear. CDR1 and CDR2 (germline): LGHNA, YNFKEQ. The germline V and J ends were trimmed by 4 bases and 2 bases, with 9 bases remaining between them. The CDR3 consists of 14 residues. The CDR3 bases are TGTGCCAGCAGCCGCCAGTGGCCCTACAATGAGCAGTTCTTC. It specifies CASSRQWPYNEQFF.